Below are 17 T cell receptor beta chains sequenced from a single sample in a study of OX40 agonist ivuxolimab in advanced cancers. Data came from immunoSEQ multiplex PCR; TCRdb stores just in-frame clones and leaves some out. The table lists around 40,000 clones, approximately 80% of them singletons. This material consisted of CD4+ or CD8+ T cells sorted from blood, taken in a trial of the OX40 agonist ivuxolimab. The origin of the receptors is an adult with an advanced solid tumor such as melanoma, head and neck, liver or kidney cancer.

This sequence joins TRBV18 and TRBJ2-1, with TRBD2 as a possible D gene (6 bases). Trimming shortened V by 2 bases and J by 6 bases, and 11 bases separated the two germline ends. Germline assignment: CDR1 KGHSH and CDR2 LQKENI. This CDR3 is 14 amino acids long. As DNA, the CDR3 is TGTGCCAGCTCACCAACCAGGGAGGTCAATGAGCAGTTCTTC. This sequence encodes CASSPTREVNEQFF.

This clone showed up just a few times. The chain links TRBV25-1 to TRBJ1-2; 7 positions agree with TRBD1. V shed 7 bases, J shed 10 bases, and the junction held 6 bases outside the gene matches. The CDR3 covers 11 residues. Germline CDR1 and CDR2: MGHDK and SYGVNS. The CDR3 sequence is CASMETGTYTF. CDR3 DNA: TGTGCCAGCATGGAGACAGGGACCTACACCTTC.

The rearrangement joins TRBV6-6 to TRBJ2-7; 9 bases map to TRBD1. Trimming at V came to 6 bases and at J to 0 bases, leaving 6 bases not matched to a gene. Per germline, CDR1 MNHNY and CDR2 SVGAGI (reference sequence). This CDR3 is built from 15 residues. CDR3 protein: CASRTDRGSSYEQYF. The DNA of the CDR3 is TGTGCCAGCAGGACCGACAGGGGGAGCTCCTACGAGCAGTACTTC.

The V gene is TRBV30, the J gene TRBJ1-2, with 10 bases matching TRBD1. This CDR3 spans 18 amino acids. The J segment lost 7 bases and the V segment lost 3 bases, leaving 20 bases of the junction unmatched. Germline-derived CDR1 and CDR2 are GTSNPN and SVGIG (reference sequence). CDR3 in DNA: TGTGCCTGGAGGATACGGACAGGGGGAGGCCTTACCCCTTTTGGCTACACCTTC. Residues: CAWRIRTGGGLTPFGYTF. Complete variable domain (other parts from reference TRBV30 and TRBJ1-2): SQTIHQWPATLVQPVGSPLSLECTVEGTSNPNLYWYRQAAGRGLQLLFYSVGIGQISSEVPQNLSASRPQDRQFILSSKKLLLSDSGFYLCAWRIRTGGGLTPFGYTFGSGTRLTVV.

CDR3 nucleotides: TGTGCCACCCGGTTAAGATGGTTGGCTGGCTACACCTTC. Translated, it gives CATRLRWLAGYTF. The chain is built from TRBV28 and TRBJ1-2, with D hard to call. Germline V CDR1 and CDR2: MDHEN, SYDVKM. The CDR3 covers 13 residues. The ends were cut back, 10 bases at V and 7 bases at J, with 19 bases in the middle.

The chain carries TRBV5-1 and TRBJ2-3; TRBD1 agrees at 7 bases. The V gene's germline CDR1 is SGHRS and CDR2 YFSETQ. The CDR3 spans 16 residues. Trimming removed 4 bases from V and 2 bases from J; junction bases left unmatched: 10. The CDR3 coding sequence is TGCGCCAGCAGCGGAACCCAGGGGGTTATCACAGATACGCAGTATTTT. Protein: CASSGTQGVITDTQYF.

The V and J genes are TRBV29-1 and TRBJ2-1, with TRBD2 identical over 8 bases. The germline V gene has CDR1 SQVTM and CDR2 ANQGSEA. J was trimmed by 8 bases and V by 7 bases; bases with no gene match: 13. This CDR3 is built from 14 residues. As DNA, the CDR3 is TGCAGCGCTGGGGTAGCGGGGTCAAGGGATGAGCAGTTCTTC. Encoded protein: CSAGVAGSRDEQFF.

The CDR3 DNA is TGCGCCAGCAGCCCTATGAAGGGGGAGGATGGCTACACCTTC. Translating gives CASSPMKGEDGYTF. The J gene is TRBJ1-2, the V gene TRBV5-1, with D tentatively TRBD1 (6 bases). CDR3 length equals 14 residues. V lost 4 bases and J lost 6, with 16 bases in between. Per the germline V gene, CDR1 is SGHRS and CDR2 is YFSETQ.

The chain has TRBV21-1 and TRBJ2-2; the table gives TRBD1 as D, unverified against the DNA. TRBV21-1 is recorded as a pseudogene. This CDR3 has 17 amino acids. CDR3 sequence: CASKKEGQPSYSGELFF. The CDR3 DNA reads as TGTGCCAGCAAAAAGGAGGGACAGCCCTCGTATTCCGGGGAGCTGTTTTTT.

The chain has TRBV28 and TRBJ1-1; 7 nucleotides line up with TRBD1. Germline V gene data show CDR1 as MDHEN and CDR2 as SYDVKM. Unmatched junction bases numbered 7, after V lost 6 bases and J lost 9 bases. The length of the CDR3 is 12 residues. As DNA, the CDR3 is TGTGCCAGCAGACGGGGACAGATAAAAGCTTTCTTT. Translated, it gives CASRRGQIKAFF.

The CDR3 is CASSLYSAWAGELFF. CDR3 sequence (DNA): TGTGCCAGCAGCTTGTACAGCGCCTGGGCCGGGGAGCTGTTTTTT. The chain recombines TRBV5-6 with TRBJ2-2; the D is unclear. Germline CDR1 reads SGHDT; CDR2 reads YYEEEE. The CDR3 contains 15 residues. The V and J ends lost 1 base and 6 bases respectively, with 13 bases between them.

By sample share, this clone is medium-sized. This chain links TRBV2 with TRBJ2-1; 8 nucleotides match TRBD2. Germline V CDR1 and CDR2: SNHLY, FYNNEI. After removal of 3 bases from V and 6 bases from J, the junction contained 4 bases not matched to a gene. The CDR3 has 14 residues. CDR3 in DNA: TGTGCCAGCAGTGAGGGGACTAGTCGCAATGAGCAGTTCTTC. Its translation is CASSEGTSRNEQFF.

This chain links TRBV12-5 with TRBJ1-1; D remains ambiguous. The CDR3 is 14 residues long. Germline lookup yields CDR1 LGHNT and CDR2 FRNRAP. The germline V and J ends were trimmed by 2 bases and 5 bases, with 12 bases remaining between them. CDR3 in amino acids: CASGLRPGGTEAFF. In nucleotides, the CDR3 is TGTGCTAGTGGTTTGAGGCCCGGTGGAACTGAAGCTTTCTTT. The complete variable domain, with remaining parts taken from reference TRBV12-5 and TRBJ1-1, reads DARVTQTPRHKVTEMGQEVTMRCQPILGHNTVFWYRQTMMQGLELLAYFRNRAPLDDSGMPKDRFSAEMPDATLATLKIQPSEPRDSAVYFCASGLRPGGTEAFFGQGTRLTVV.

The V call is TRBV19, the J call TRBJ2-1; D uncertain. Between the trimmed V and J ends, which lost 5 bases and 0 bases, there was a span of 11 bases. This CDR3 contains 15 residues. From germline, CDR1 is LNHDA and CDR2 SQIVND (reference sequence). The CDR3 sequence is CASSRLSSSYNEQFF. CDR3 DNA: TGTGCCAGTAGTCGACTCTCCAGCTCCTACAATGAGCAGTTCTTC.

V and J are TRBV19 and TRBJ1-5; 9 bases fit TRBD1. The CDR3 runs to 17 residues. Germline V gene lookup returns CDR1 LNHDA and CDR2 SQIVND (reference sequence). J lost 3 bases, V lost 2 bases, and 8 bases had no gene match. The CDR3 loop is CASSIYYTGGLNQPQHF. Here the CDR3 DNA reads TGTGCCAGTAGTATATATTACACAGGGGGCCTCAATCAGCCCCAGCATTTT.

The CDR3 DNA sequence: TGCGCCAGCAGTCAATCAGGATCGAGGGGGGAGGTCTTCCAAGAGACCCAGTACTTC. Translation gives CASSQSGSRGEVFQETQYF. This chain joins TRBV23-1 and TRBJ2-5; D tentatively fits TRBD1 or TRBD2 (6 bases each). TRBV23-1 is an open reading frame whose function is uncertain. The CDR3 is 19 residues long. The germline V and J ends were trimmed by 0 bases and 1 base, with 21 bases remaining between them.

J is TRBJ1-1 and V is TRBV5-6; tentative D call: TRBD1 (5 bases). CDR1 is SGHDT, CDR2 YYEEEE, per germline. Trimming shortened V by 4 bases and J by 0 bases, and 19 bases separated the two germline ends. The CDR3 has 17 residues. The CDR3 here is CASSPMPRAGMNTEAFF. The CDR3 DNA reads as TGTGCCAGCAGCCCGATGCCGAGGGCAGGGATGAACACTGAAGCTTTCTTT.